One and the same sample provided the 28 T cell receptor beta chains below, sequenced in a study of neoadjuvant nivolumab and ipilimumab in lung cancer. Using immunoSEQ multiplex PCR, the repertoire was profiled, and TCRdb retains in-frame clones only, with some absent. The sample has roughly 49,000 clones; 85% to 90% are singletons. The sequencing used blood, collected before neoadjuvant nivolumab, alone or with ipilimumab. Every receptor here comes from an adult with non-small cell lung cancer. Some clones in this sample may be carry-over from other donors' samples.

Here the CDR3 reads CSARTLADGKLFF. DNA for the CDR3: TGCAGCGCCCGGACCCTAGCAGATGGAAAACTGTTTTTT. The chain combines TRBV29-1 with TRBJ1-4; D uncertain. This CDR3 has 13 amino acids. The V gene's germline CDR1 is SQVTM and CDR2 ANQGSEA. Deletions cut 7 bases from V and 10 bases from J, with 19 bases between.

The rearrangement joins TRBV5-1 to TRBJ1-2; D possibly corresponds to TRBD1 (6 bases). The CDR3 sequence is 14 residues long. Germline CDR1 reads SGHRS; CDR2 reads YFSETQ. Trimming took 4 bases from V and 0 from J, leaving 10 bases between them. The CDR3 region has the DNA TGCGCCAGCAGCCCCGGACAGCCTAACTATGGCTACACCTTC. Protein product: CASSPGQPNYGYTF.

This clone was recorded a few times. This chain uses TRBV29-1 with TRBJ2-1; 8 bases are a match to TRBD1. J was trimmed by 10 bases and V by 4 bases; bases with no gene match: 6. The length of the CDR3 is 12 residues. Germline V lookup: CDR1 SQVTM, CDR2 ANQGSEA. The CDR3 nucleotides are TGCAGCGTTGCAGACAGGGGAGACGAGCAGTTCTTC. Translating gives CSVADRGDEQFF.

This clone came up once. The CDR3 sequence: CASRPGLATYEQYF. The CDR3 nucleotides read TGTGCAAGTCGCCCGGGACTAGCGACCTACGAGCAGTACTTC. The genes are TRBV12-2 and TRBJ2-7; TRBD2 is taken as the D call from the table, unchecked against the DNA. TRBV12-2 is flagged as a pseudogene. This CDR3 has 14 amino acids.

The chain employs TRBV5-4 and TRBJ2-5; the D call may be TRBD1 or TRBD2 (5 bases each). V lost 4 bases and J 4 bases, leaving 14 bases between the germline ends. The CDR3 is 14 residues long. From germline, CDR1 is SGHNT and CDR2 YYREEE (reference sequence). This chain's CDR3 is CASSPGLEGETQYF. For the CDR3, the DNA is TGTGCCAGCAGCCCGGGGCTAGAGGGAGAGACCCAGTACTTC.

About this clone: One end of the junction does not line up with germline, which may come from a read error. The chain is built from TRBV5-1 and TRBJ2-1; 9 nucleotides align to TRBD1. The length of the CDR3 is 14 residues. The germline V gene has CDR1 SGHRS and CDR2 YFSETQ. CDR3 amino acids: CATSSGQGGNEQFF. Written as DNA, the CDR3 is TGCGCCACCAGCTCGGGACAGGGTGGCAATGAGCAGTTCTTC.

V and J are TRBV30 and TRBJ2-7, with D possibly matching TRBD1 (6 bases). V lost 5 bases and J 5 bases, leaving 16 bases between the germline ends. CDR1 and CDR2 (germline): GTSNPN, SVGIG (reference sequence). The CDR3 covers 13 residues. The CDR3 sequence is CAWATGLRNEQYF. The DNA for the CDR3 is TGTGCCTGGGCGACAGGTTTACGGAACGAGCAGTACTTC. Full variable domain (outside the CDR3, taken from reference TRBV30 and TRBJ2-7): SQTIHQWPATLVQPVGSPLSLECTVEGTSNPNLYWYRQAAGRGLQLLFYSVGIGQISSEVPQNLSASRPQDRQFILSSKKLLLSDSGFYLCAWATGLRNEQYFGPGTRLTVT.

This clone showed up just a few times. The chain employs TRBV7-6 and TRBJ2-7; TRBD1 aligns across 8 bases. The CDR3 extends over 15 amino acids. Germline V lookup: CDR1 SGHVS, CDR2 FNYEAQ. The ends lost 4 bases at V and 2 bases at J; junction bases unmatched: 7. CDR3 loop: CASSYGQGPTYEQYF. DNA for the CDR3: TGTGCCAGCAGCTACGGACAGGGCCCAACCTACGAGCAGTACTTC.

J is TRBJ1-2 and V is TRBV29-1; D is unclear. CDR1 and CDR2 (germline): SQVTM, ANQGSEA. The CDR3 spans 12 residues. The ends were cut back, 0 bases at V and 4 bases at J, with 6 bases in the middle. This CDR3 reads CSVEEKSYGYTF. The CDR3 nucleotides read TGCAGCGTTGAAGAAAAATCCTATGGCTACACCTTC.

V gene TRBV18 combines with J gene TRBJ2-1; TRBD2 agrees at 7 bases. The CDR3 loop spans 16 amino acids. Trimming took 2 bases from V and 10 from J; bases not matched to a gene: 14. Germline values: CDR1 KGHSH, CDR2 LQKENI. DNA for the CDR3: TGTGCCAGCTCACCAGGGCGAGCGGGGCCGATATCGGAGCAGTTCTTC. Translating it yields CASSPGRAGPISEQFF.

J is TRBJ2-6 and V is TRBV5-1; 13 bases fit TRBD2. Germline CDR1 reads SGHRS; CDR2 reads YFSETQ. Losses at the gene ends were 4 bases for V and 0 bases for J; bases not matched to a gene: 4. This CDR3 comprises 18 residues. This CDR3 reads CASSRLAGGVSGANVLTF. In DNA form, the CDR3 reads TGCGCCAGCAGCAGACTAGCGGGAGGAGTCTCTGGGGCCAACGTCCTGACTTTC.

The chain uses TRBV6-4 and TRBJ2-1; 7 bases align to TRBD2. With V trimmed by 0 bases and J by 16 bases, 6 bases remained unmatched. The length of the CDR3 is 12 residues. The germline V gene has CDR1 MRHNA and CDR2 SNTAGT. CDR3 DNA sequence: TGTGCCAGCAGTGACTCGTACGGGAGGAATTTCTTC. Translating gives CASSDSYGRNFF.

The CDR3 spells CASSLRTVAVGEQYF. The CDR3 nucleotides read TGTGCCAGCAGCCTTCGGACGGTCGCCGTGGGCGAGCAGTACTTC. The V and J genes are TRBV7-9 and TRBJ2-5; D call uncertain. The DNA end lines up better with TRBJ2-7; the J call may be wrong. Germline loops: CDR1 SEHNR, CDR2 FQNEAQ (reference sequence). The CDR3 runs to 15 residues.

This clone was seen a single time. The J gene is TRBJ1-5, the V gene TRBV30; 10 bases line up with TRBD1. Germline V gives CDR1 GTSNPN, CDR2 SVGIG (reference sequence). This CDR3 has 14 residues. Losses at the gene ends were 4 bases for V and 4 bases for J; bases not matched to a gene: 4. The CDR3 here is CAWNPGQGNQPQHF. The CDR3, as DNA: TGTGCCTGGAACCCGGGACAGGGGAATCAGCCCCAGCATTTT.

V and J are TRBV18 and TRBJ2-7, with D possibly matching TRBD2 (6 bases). Between the trimmed V and J ends, which lost 4 bases and 1 base, there was a span of 11 bases. The CDR3 is 14 amino acids. CDR1 and CDR2 from the germline V gene are KGHSH and LQKENI. The CDR3 nucleotides are TGTGCCAGCTCACAGTCTAGCGCTTCCTACGAGCAGTACTTC. Its protein product is CASSQSSASYEQYF.

The rearrangement joins TRBV30 to TRBJ1-2; 9 nucleotides agree with TRBD1. The CDR3 covers 13 residues. Germline V gives CDR1 GTSNPN, CDR2 SVGIG (reference sequence). After removal of 3 bases from V and 8 bases from J, the junction contained 7 bases not matched to a gene. The CDR3 sequence is CAWRGQGLSGYTF. CDR3 coding DNA: TGTGCCTGGAGGGGACAGGGACTATCGGGCTACACCTTC.

This sequence joins TRBV5-1 and TRBJ2-3; D remains ambiguous. This CDR3 contains 14 residues. CDR1 and CDR2 from the germline V gene are SGHRS and YFSETQ. The germline V and J ends were trimmed by 1 base and 4 bases, with 10 bases remaining between them. CDR3 loop: CASSLLGMADTQYF. As DNA, the CDR3 is TGCGCCAGCAGCTTGCTAGGGATGGCAGATACGCAGTATTTT.

The CDR3 bases are TGCGCCAGCAGTCTGGACGGGAGACCTAACTATGGCTACACCTTC. This gives the protein CASSLDGRPNYGYTF. The V and J genes are TRBV5-1 and TRBJ1-2; D unresolved. Looked up from germline, CDR1 is SGHRS and CDR2 is YFSETQ. This CDR3 is built from 15 residues. Trimming pared 5 bases from V and 0 bases from J, leaving 14 bases between. Full variable domain (missing parts from reference TRBV5-1 and TRBJ1-2): KAGVTQTPRYLIKTRGQQVTLSCSPISGHRSVSWYQQTPGQGLQFLFEYFSETQRNKGNFPGRFSGRQFSNSRSEMNVSTLELGDSALYLCASSLDGRPNYGYTFGSGTRLTVV.

This clone appeared once. V gene TRBV7-6 combines with J gene TRBJ2-1; D ambiguous. Trimming left V 9 bases short and J 2 bases short, with 17 bases between. Germline V gene data show CDR1 as SGHVS and CDR2 as FNYEAQ. This CDR3 is built from 15 residues. The CDR3 region is CASALEVPPYNEQFF. The CDR3 DNA is TGTGCCAGTGCCCTCGAGGTTCCGCCCTACAATGAGCAGTTCTTC.

This chain uses TRBV30 with TRBJ2-2, with D perhaps TRBD1 (5 bases). Trimming cost V 4 bases and J 2 bases, with 8 bases left between them. The CDR3 is 13 residues long. The germline V gene encodes CDR1 GTSNPN and CDR2 SVGIG (reference sequence). CDR3 amino acids: CAWTRVNTGELFF. CDR3 DNA: TGTGCCTGGACCAGGGTCAACACCGGGGAGCTGTTTTTT. Combining the CDR3 with reference TRBV30 and TRBJ2-2 gives the whole variable domain SQTIHQWPATLVQPVGSPLSLECTVEGTSNPNLYWYRQAAGRGLQLLFYSVGIGQISSEVPQNLSASRPQDRQFILSSKKLLLSDSGFYLCAWTRVNTGELFFGEGSRLTVL.

V gene TRBV6-5 combines with J gene TRBJ1-5; D is unclear. CDR3 length: 14 residues. Germline loops: CDR1 MNHEY, CDR2 SVGAGI. V was cut by 8 bases and J by 1 base, with 12 bases left in between. For the CDR3, the DNA is TGTGCCAGCGTTATGGCTAGGAGCAATCAGCCCCAGCATTTT. It encodes CASVMARSNQPQHF.

This chain joins TRBV25-1 and TRBJ2-7; D perhaps matches TRBD2 (7 bases). The ends were cut back, 3 bases at V and 10 bases at J, with 22 bases in the middle. CDR3 length: 15 amino acids. In germline, CDR1 is MGHDK, CDR2 SYGVNS. DNA of the CDR3: TGTGCCAGCAGTGATTGGGGGGGCGGTGTGTCGGAACAGTACTTC. Translating gives CASSDWGGGVSEQYF.

The genes are TRBV10-3 and TRBJ2-5, with D perhaps TRBD1 or TRBD2 (7 bases each). Germline lookup yields CDR1 ENHRY and CDR2 SYGVKD. V was clipped by 11 bases and J by 4 bases, with 14 bases between them. CDR3 size: 12 residues. The CDR3 loop reads CASTGEGETQYF. The CDR3, as DNA: TGTGCCTCAACAGGGGAGGGAGAGACCCAGTACTTC.

The rearrangement links TRBV11-2 to TRBJ2-3; possibly TRBD2 for D (6 bases). With 6 bases removed from V and 5 bases from J, the gap between germline ends came to 9 bases. The CDR3 runs 12 residues. The V gene's germline CDR1 is SGHAT and CDR2 FQNNGV. The CDR3: CASRRDLDTQYF. The DNA of the CDR3 is TGTGCCAGCAGGCGGGATCTAGATACGCAGTATTTT. Full variable domain (missing parts from reference TRBV11-2 and TRBJ2-3): EAGVAQSPRYKIIEKRQSVAFWCNPISGHATLYWYQQILGQGPKLLIQFQNNGVVDDSQLPKDRFSAERLKGVDSTLKIQPAKLEDSAVYLCASRRDLDTQYFGPGTRLTVL.

The V gene is TRBV5-1, the J gene TRBJ2-2; 9 bases are shared with TRBD2. This CDR3 has 15 amino acids. Looked up from germline, CDR1 is SGHRS and CDR2 is YFSETQ. After removal of 9 bases from V and 6 bases from J, the junction contained 12 bases not matched to a gene. The CDR3 DNA reads as TGCGCCACCTCCTCGGTTAGCGGGAGTGCCGGGGAGCTGTTTTTT. This encodes CATSSVSGSAGELFF.

V usage is TRBV7-9 and J usage is TRBJ2-5, with D perhaps being TRBD1 or TRBD2 (6 bases each). CDR3 size: 15 residues. Germline-derived CDR1 and CDR2 are SEHNR and FQNEAQ (reference sequence). V dropped 5 bases and J dropped 4 bases, with 17 bases sitting between them. The CDR3 loop reads CASSPQRGVVETQYF. The CDR3 DNA is TGTGCCAGCAGCCCCCAAAGGGGGGTAGTAGAGACCCAGTACTTC.

V and J are TRBV5-4 and TRBJ2-7; TRBD2 matches at 7 bases. The CDR3 loop spans 14 amino acids. V shed 5 bases and J 2 bases; nucleotides not matched to a gene: 7. The germline V gene encodes CDR1 SGHNT and CDR2 YYREEE (reference sequence). CDR3 region: CASSPGRGAYEQYF. Written as DNA, the CDR3 is TGTGCCAGCAGTCCTGGACGGGGGGCCTACGAGCAGTACTTC.

V gene TRBV18 combines with J gene TRBJ2-7, with 12 bases that match TRBD1. V lost 8 bases, J lost 6 bases, and 5 bases stayed unmatched. Germline V CDR1 and CDR2: KGHSH, LQKENI. The CDR3 runs to 13 residues. The CDR3, as DNA: TGTGCCAGCGGGGGACAGGGGGCGCGCGAGCAGTACTTC. Amino acids: CASGGQGAREQYF.